This is a list of T cell receptor beta chains from one sample in a study of T-cell reconstitution after alpha-beta-depleted transplantation in children. TCRdb analysed the PCR reads with MiXCR anew, one entry per CDR3 protein. The sample yields 400,000 to 500,000 distinct CDR3 sequences, roughly a tenth seen once. The sample consisted of PBMCs from the stem cell graft donor, taken from the stem cell graft. These receptor sequences come from a human donor who donated a stem cell graft to a child with acute myeloid leukemia. The CDR3 runs from the conserved cysteine through the conserved F or W. D genes are given only for firm matches. Not every row has a clone size; where given, it reads once, few, many or a size class.

clone_size d_call j_call v_call cdr3_aa cdr3_nt
few . TRBJ2-5 TRBV5-4 CASSMGTGQRETQYF TGTGCCAGCAGCATGGGGACCGGGCAGAGAGAGACCCAGTACTTC
. . TRBJ2-1 TRBV19 CASSNGEFCNEQFF TGTGCCAGTAGTAACGGGGAATTCTGCAATGAGCAGTTCTTC
. . TRBJ2-7 TRBV5-6 CASSFILDSYEQYF TGTGCCAGCAGCTTTATACTAGACTCCTACGAGCAGTACTTC
many . TRBJ1-1 TRBV6-6 CASWRPMNTEAFF TGTGCCAGCTGGCGGCCCATGAACACTGAAGCTTTCTTT
. . TRBJ1-5 TRBV6-5 CASSYSVGSNQPQHF TGTGCCAGCAGTTACTCTGTTGGAAGCAATCAGCCCCAGCATTTT
many . TRBJ2-1 TRBV4-2 CASSRERNNEQFF TGTGCCAGCAGCCGGGAGAGAAACAATGAGCAGTTCTTC
many . TRBJ2-3 TRBV7-2 CASSLLGASTDTQYF TGTGCCAGCAGCTTACTGGGGGCGAGCACAGATACGCAGTATTTT
. . TRBJ2-2 TRBV9 CASSEQPIPGELFF TGTGCCAGCAGCGAACAACCAATACCCGGGGAGCTGTTTTTT
few TRBD1 TRBJ2-2 TRBV12-3/TRBV12-4 CASRGTGGNTGELFF TGTGCCAGCCGGGGGACAGGGGGAAACACCGGGGAGCTGTTTTTT
few . TRBJ1-6 TRBV7-2 CASSLVEADSPLHF TGTGCCAGCAGCTTGGTAGAGGCGGATTCACCCCTCCACTTT
few . TRBJ2-1 TRBV2 CASRGQAGLPYNEQFF TGTGCCAGCAGAGGACAGGCTGGACTACCCTACAATGAGCAGTTCTTC
many TRBD1 TRBJ1-6 TRBV5-1 CASSSGQDYSPLHF TGCGCCAGCAGCTCGGGACAGGATTATTCACCCCTCCACTTT
. . TRBJ1-2 TRBV20-1 CSARDRDRGMNYGYTF TGCAGTGCTAGAGACAGGGATAGAGGAATGAACTATGGCTACACCTTC
few TRBD2 TRBJ2-1 TRBV20-1 CSASRLAGGNEQFF TGCAGTGCTAGTCGACTAGCGGGGGGCAATGAGCAGTTCTTC
few . TRBJ1-4 TRBV4-3 CASSQDPGSPTNEKLFF TGCGCCAGCAGCCAAGATCCTGGGTCCCCAACTAATGAAAAACTGTTTTTT
. . TRBJ2-2 TRBV29-1 CSALRQNTGELFF TGCAGCGCCTTGCGACAGAACACCGGGGAGCTGTTTTTT
few TRBD2 TRBJ2-1 TRBV10-3 CAISKTSTSSYNEQFF TGTGCCATCAGTAAGACTAGCACGAGCTCCTACAATGAGCAGTTCTTC
. . TRBJ2-1 TRBV5-8 CASTTPGGPPPGEQFF TGTGCCAGCACCACGCCCGGGGGGCCCCCTCCGGGTGAGCAGTTCTTC
. TRBD1 TRBJ2-7 TRBV15 CATSRTGGGEQYF TGTGCCACCAGCAGAACAGGGGGCGGAGAGCAGTACTTC
many . TRBJ2-7 TRBV7-9 CASSPPSGGTAYEQYF TGTGCCAGCAGCCCCCCCTCGGGAGGGACAGCCTACGAGCAGTACTTC
. TRBD2 TRBJ2-1 TRBV6-5 CASSYGRGSRYNEQFF TGTGCCAGCAGTTACGGGCGCGGGAGTAGGTACAATGAGCAGTTCTTC
. . TRBJ2-1 TRBV25-1 CASISSNEQFF TGTGCCAGCATTTCCTCCAATGAGCAGTTCTTC
. TRBD1 TRBJ2-1 TRBV29-1 CSGGETGVEQFF TGCAGCGGCGGGGAGACAGGGGTTGAGCAGTTCTTC
. TRBD2 TRBJ2-7 TRBV10-2 CASSIAGETGEQYF TGCGCCAGCAGCATAGCGGGAGAGACGGGCGAGCAGTACTTC
. . TRBJ1-2 TRBV10-3 CAISSENNYGYTF TGTGCCATCAGCAGTGAGAACAACTATGGCTACACCTTC
once . TRBJ1-3 TRBV4-1 CASSQELTGNTIYF TGCGCCAGCAGCCAAGAATTAACTGGAAACACCATATATTTT